This T cell receptor beta chain was sequenced in a study of blood T cell repertoires in COVID-19. Unmatched junction bases numbered 1, after V lost 2 bases and J lost 7 bases. The germline gives CDR1 SGHNT, CDR2 YYREEE (reference sequence). This CDR3 contains 13 residues. Method: immunoSEQ multiplex PCR; TCRdb's copy keeps in-frame clones and lacks some. This sample has roughly 250,000 clones, with roughly 91% found just once. Cohorts were assigned according to the clinical history that participants reported. The recovered donors of Cohort 3 showed two negative PCRs, clearance, or symptom resolution. The sample consisted of PBMCs or T cells enriched from blood (not recorded which). This receptor was obtained from a man in his forties who had recovered from COVID-19. The V and J genes are TRBV5-4 and TRBJ1-4; 8 bases are a match to TRBD1. The CDR3 here is CASSLGQGEKLFF. CDR3 in DNA: TGTGCCAGCAGCTTAGGACAGGGTGAAAAACTGTTTTTT.